Detailed here is one T cell receptor (beta chain). In the study's own analysis: Nucleated cell counts were estimated from reference gene primer amplification. The data were produced by immunoSEQ multiplex PCR, yet TCRdb's version contains in-frame clones alone and is incomplete. That table supplies the V and J calls and clone size; D and trimming were determined from the DNA. The sample yields over 60,000 clones, around 89% seen once. This entry belongs to a study of blood T cell repertoires in COVID-19. Turning to the study itself: Collection of acute and convalescent COVID-19 samples took place in the United States, Italy and Spain. The cDNA or gDNA used as material had been derived from T cells, B-cell-depleted T cells, or PBMCs.

The source of this sequence is a man between 45 and 60 years old with acute or convalescent COVID-19. The sequenced sample consisted of peripheral blood.

The CDR3 reads CASRTTPTGSAGNTGELFF. As DNA, the CDR3 is TGTGCCAGTAGAACCACCCCGACAGGGAGCGCGGGTAACACCGGGGAGCTGTTTTTT. This sequence joins TRBV19 and TRBJ2-2, with 7 bases matching TRBD1. Germline assignment: CDR1 LNHDA and CDR2 SQIVND (reference sequence). V shed 6 bases, J shed 2 bases, and the junction held 18 bases outside the gene matches. There are 19 residues in the CDR3.